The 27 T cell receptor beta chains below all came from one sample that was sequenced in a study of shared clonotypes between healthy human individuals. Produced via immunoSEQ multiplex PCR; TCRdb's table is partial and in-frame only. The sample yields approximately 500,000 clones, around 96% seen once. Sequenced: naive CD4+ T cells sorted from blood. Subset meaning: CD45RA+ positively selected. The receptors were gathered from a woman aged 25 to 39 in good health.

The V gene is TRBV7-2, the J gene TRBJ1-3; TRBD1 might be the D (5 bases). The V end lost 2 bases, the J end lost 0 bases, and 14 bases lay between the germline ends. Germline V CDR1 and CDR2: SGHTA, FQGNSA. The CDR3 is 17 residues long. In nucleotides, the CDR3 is TGTGCCAGCAGCTTACGGGGGAGGGACCACTCTGGAAACACCATATATTTT. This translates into CASSLRGRDHSGNTIYF.

The CDR3 spells CASSPRGGGLAGGPGEQYF. The CDR3 bases are TGTGCCAGCAGCCCAAGAGGGGGGGGACTAGCGGGAGGGCCCGGCGAGCAGTACTTC. The genes are TRBV5-8 and TRBJ2-7, with 16 nucleotides matching TRBD2. CDR3 length equals 19 residues. The germline V gene encodes CDR1 SGHTS and CDR2 YDEGEE. Germline trimming cut 4 bases from V and 6 bases from J; bases unmatched to any gene: 16. The variable domain in full, with the rest retrieved from reference TRBV5-8 and TRBJ2-7, is EAGVTQSPTHLIKTRGQQATLRCSPISGHTSVYWYQQALGLGLQFLLWYDEGEERNRGNFPPRFSGRQFPNYSSELNVNALELEDSALYLCASSPRGGGLAGGPGEQYFGPGTRLTVT.

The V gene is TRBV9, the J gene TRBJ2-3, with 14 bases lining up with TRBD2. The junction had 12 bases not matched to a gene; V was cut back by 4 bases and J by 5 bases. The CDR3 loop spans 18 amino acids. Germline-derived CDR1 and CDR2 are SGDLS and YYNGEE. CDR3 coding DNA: TGTGCCAGCAGCCCCCGACCGGGACTAGCGGGAGTAATAGATACGCAGTATTTT. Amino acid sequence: CASSPRPGLAGVIDTQYF.

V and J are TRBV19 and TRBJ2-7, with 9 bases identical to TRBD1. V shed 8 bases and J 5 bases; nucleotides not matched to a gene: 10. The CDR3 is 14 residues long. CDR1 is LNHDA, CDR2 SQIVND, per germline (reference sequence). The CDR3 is CASRPGQGVNEQYF. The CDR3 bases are TGTGCCAGTCGGCCGGGACAGGGAGTCAACGAGCAGTACTTC.

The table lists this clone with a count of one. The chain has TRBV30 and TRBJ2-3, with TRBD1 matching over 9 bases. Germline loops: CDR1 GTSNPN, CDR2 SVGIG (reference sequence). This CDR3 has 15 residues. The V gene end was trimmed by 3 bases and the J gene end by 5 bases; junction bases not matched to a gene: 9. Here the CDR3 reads CAWRVRTGVGDTQYF. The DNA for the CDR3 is TGTGCCTGGAGGGTGCGGACAGGGGTCGGAGATACGCAGTATTTT.

The CDR3 here is CASSPVKGDRHRNTEAFF. CDR3 nucleotides: TGCGCCAGCAGCCCCGTCAAAGGGGACAGGCATCGGAACACTGAAGCTTTCTTT. The chain recombines TRBV4-1 with TRBJ1-1, with 8 bases identical to TRBD1. The CDR3 length is 18 residues. Germline loops: CDR1 MGHRA, CDR2 YSYEKL. J lost 1 base, V lost 4 bases, and 14 bases had no gene match.

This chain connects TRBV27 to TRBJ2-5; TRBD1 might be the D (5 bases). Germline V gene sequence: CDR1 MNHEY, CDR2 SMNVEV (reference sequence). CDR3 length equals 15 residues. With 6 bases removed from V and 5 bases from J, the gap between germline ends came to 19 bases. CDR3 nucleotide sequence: TGTGCCAGCAGCCGAGATGTCCAGGGTGGGGAGACCCAGTACTTC. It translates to CASSRDVQGGETQYF.

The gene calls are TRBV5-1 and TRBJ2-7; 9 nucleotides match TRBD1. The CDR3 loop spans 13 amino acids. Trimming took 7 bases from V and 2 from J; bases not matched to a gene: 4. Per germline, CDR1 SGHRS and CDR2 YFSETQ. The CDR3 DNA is TGCGCCAGCGCCCGGGACAGGGCCTACGAGCAGTACTTC. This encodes CASARDRAYEQYF.

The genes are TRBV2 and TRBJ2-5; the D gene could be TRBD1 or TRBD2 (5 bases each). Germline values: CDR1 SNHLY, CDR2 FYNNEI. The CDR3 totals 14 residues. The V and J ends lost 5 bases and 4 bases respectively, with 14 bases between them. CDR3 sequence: CASSPLTGPETQYF. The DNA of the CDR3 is TGTGCCAGCAGTCCACTGACGGGGCCAGAGACCCAGTACTTC.

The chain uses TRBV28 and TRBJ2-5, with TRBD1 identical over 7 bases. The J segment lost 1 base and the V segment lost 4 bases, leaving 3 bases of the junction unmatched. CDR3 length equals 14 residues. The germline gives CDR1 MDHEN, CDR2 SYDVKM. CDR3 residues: CASSSGTVQETQYF. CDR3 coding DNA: TGTGCCAGCAGTTCCGGGACAGTCCAAGAGACCCAGTACTTC.

The CDR3, as DNA: TGTGCCAGTAGTATAGTTTATCAGTTACATAGCAATCAGCCCCAGCATTTT. It codes for CASSIVYQLHSNQPQHF. The V gene is TRBV19, the J gene TRBJ1-5, with unresolved D. Germline CDR1 is LNHDA and CDR2 is SQIVND (reference sequence). Trimming removed 1 base at V and 0 bases at J, with 13 bases between. CDR3 length equals 17 residues.

The CDR3 nucleotides read TGTGCCAGCAGAAGGACAGGGATCTACGAGCAGTACTTC. This encodes CASRRTGIYEQYF. The chain uses TRBV2 and TRBJ2-7; 8 nucleotides agree with TRBD1. The CDR3 is 13 amino acids. Trimming removed 6 bases from V and 3 bases from J; junction bases left unmatched: 4. Germline V gene data show CDR1 as SNHLY and CDR2 as FYNNEI.

The CDR3 sequence: CASSSWTSGRYEQYF. CDR3 bases: TGCGCCAGCAGCTCCTGGACTAGCGGGAGATACGAGCAGTACTTC. The chain has TRBV5-1 and TRBJ2-7; TRBD2 agrees at 13 bases. The J segment lost 4 bases and the V segment lost 3 bases, leaving 4 bases of the junction unmatched. The germline CDR1 and CDR2 sequences are SGHRS and YFSETQ. The CDR3 spans 15 residues.

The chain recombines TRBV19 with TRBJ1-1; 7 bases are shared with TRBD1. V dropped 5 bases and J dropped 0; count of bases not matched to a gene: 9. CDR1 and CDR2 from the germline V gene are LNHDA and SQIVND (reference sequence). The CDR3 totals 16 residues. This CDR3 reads CASSFRQGVMNTEAFF. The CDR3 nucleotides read TGTGCCAGTAGTTTTCGACAGGGCGTTATGAACACTGAAGCTTTCTTT.

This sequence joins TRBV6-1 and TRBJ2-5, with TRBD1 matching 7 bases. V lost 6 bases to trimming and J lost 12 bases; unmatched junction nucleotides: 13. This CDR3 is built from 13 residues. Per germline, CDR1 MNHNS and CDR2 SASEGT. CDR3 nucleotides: TGTGCCAGCAGCTTGGAAATGGGAACAGGGGAGTACTTC. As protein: CASSLEMGTGEYF.

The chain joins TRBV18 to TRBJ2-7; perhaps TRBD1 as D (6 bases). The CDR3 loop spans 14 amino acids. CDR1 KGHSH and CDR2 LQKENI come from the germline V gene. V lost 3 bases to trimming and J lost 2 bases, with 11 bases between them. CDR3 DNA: TGTGCCAGCTCACCTCCGGACAGCCCCTACGAGCAGTACTTC. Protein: CASSPPDSPYEQYF. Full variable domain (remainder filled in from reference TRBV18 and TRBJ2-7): NAGVMQNPRHLVRRRGQEARLRCSPMKGHSHVYWYRQLPEEGLKFMVYLQKENIIDESGMPKERFSAEFPKEGPSILRIQQVVRGDSAAYFCASSPPDSPYEQYFGPGTRLTVT.

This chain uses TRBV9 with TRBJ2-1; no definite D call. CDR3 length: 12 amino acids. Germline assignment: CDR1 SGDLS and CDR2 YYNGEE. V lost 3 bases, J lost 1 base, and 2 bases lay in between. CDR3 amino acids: CASSASYNEQFF. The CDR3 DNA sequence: TGTGCCAGCAGCGCGTCCTACAATGAGCAGTTCTTC. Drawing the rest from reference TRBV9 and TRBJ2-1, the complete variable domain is DSGVTQTPKHLITATGQRVTLRCSPRSGDLSVYWYQQSLDQGLQFLIQYYNGEERAKGNILERFSAQQFPDLHSELNLSSLELGDSALYFCASSASYNEQFFGPGTRLTVL.

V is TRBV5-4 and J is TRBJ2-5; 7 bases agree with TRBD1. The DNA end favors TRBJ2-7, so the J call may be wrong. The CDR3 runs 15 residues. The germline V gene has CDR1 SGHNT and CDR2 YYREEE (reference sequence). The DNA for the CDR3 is TGTGCCAGCAGCCCCGGGACAGAGCCTTCCTACGAGCAGTACTTC. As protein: CASSPGTEPSYEQYF.

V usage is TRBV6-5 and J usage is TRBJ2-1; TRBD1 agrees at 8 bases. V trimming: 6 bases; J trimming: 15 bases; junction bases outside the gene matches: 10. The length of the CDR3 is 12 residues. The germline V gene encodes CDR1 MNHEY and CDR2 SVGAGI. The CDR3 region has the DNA TGTGCCAGCAGACCTAACCGGGACAGGTGGTTCTTC. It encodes CASRPNRDRWFF.

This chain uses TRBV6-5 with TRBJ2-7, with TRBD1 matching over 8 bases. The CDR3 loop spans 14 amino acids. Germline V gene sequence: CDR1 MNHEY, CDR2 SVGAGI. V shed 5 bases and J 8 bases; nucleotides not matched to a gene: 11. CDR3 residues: CASSPVDREVKQYF. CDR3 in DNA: TGTGCCAGCAGTCCGGTGGACAGGGAAGTCAAGCAGTACTTC.

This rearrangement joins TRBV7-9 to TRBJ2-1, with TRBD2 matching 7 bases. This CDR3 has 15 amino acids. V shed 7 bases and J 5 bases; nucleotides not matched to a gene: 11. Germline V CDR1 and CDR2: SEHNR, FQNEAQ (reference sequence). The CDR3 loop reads CASTLYGGGDNEQFF. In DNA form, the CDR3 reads TGTGCCAGCACCCTATACGGGGGAGGGGACAATGAGCAGTTCTTC.

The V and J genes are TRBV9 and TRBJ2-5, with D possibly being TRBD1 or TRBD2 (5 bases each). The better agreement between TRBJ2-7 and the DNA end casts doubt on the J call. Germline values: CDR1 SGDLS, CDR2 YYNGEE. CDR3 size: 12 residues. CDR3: CASSGGTYEQYF. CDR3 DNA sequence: TGTGCCAGCAGCGGAGGGACGTACGAGCAGTACTTC.

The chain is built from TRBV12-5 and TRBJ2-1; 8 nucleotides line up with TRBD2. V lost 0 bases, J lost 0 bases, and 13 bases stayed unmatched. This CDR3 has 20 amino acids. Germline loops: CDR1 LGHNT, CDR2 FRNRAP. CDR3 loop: CASGLVLGSGEPSSYNEQFF. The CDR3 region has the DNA TGTGCTAGTGGTTTGGTACTCGGTAGCGGGGAACCTAGCTCCTACAATGAGCAGTTCTTC. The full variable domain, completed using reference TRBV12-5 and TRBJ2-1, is DARVTQTPRHKVTEMGQEVTMRCQPILGHNTVFWYRQTMMQGLELLAYFRNRAPLDDSGMPKDRFSAEMPDATLATLKIQPSEPRDSAVYFCASGLVLGSGEPSSYNEQFFGPGTRLTVL.

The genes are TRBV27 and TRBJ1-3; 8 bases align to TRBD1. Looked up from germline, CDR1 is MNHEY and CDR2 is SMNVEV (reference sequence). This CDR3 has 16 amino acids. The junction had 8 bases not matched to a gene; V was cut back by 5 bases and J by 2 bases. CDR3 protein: CASSKRQGLAGNTIYF. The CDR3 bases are TGTGCCAGCAGTAAAAGACAGGGGTTAGCTGGAAACACCATATATTTT.

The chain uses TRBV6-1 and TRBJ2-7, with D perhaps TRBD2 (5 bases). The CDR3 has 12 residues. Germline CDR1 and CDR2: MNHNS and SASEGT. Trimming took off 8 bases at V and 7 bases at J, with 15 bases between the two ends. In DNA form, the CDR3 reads TGTGCCAGCGGCCGAGCGGCCGGAGAGCAGTACTTC. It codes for CASGRAAGEQYF.

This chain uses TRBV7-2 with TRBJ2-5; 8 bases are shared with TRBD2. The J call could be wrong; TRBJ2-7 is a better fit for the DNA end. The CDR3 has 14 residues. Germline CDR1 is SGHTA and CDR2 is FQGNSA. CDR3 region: CASSSGLAVGEQYF. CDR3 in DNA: TGTGCCAGCAGCTCAGGACTAGCAGTCGGCGAGCAGTACTTC.

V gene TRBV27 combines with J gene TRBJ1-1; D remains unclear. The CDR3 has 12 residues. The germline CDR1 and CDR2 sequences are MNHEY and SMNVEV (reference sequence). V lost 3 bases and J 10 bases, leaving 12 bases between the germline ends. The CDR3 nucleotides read TGTGCCAGCAGTTTTTCAGATTCTCGAGCTTTCTTT. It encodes CASSFSDSRAFF.